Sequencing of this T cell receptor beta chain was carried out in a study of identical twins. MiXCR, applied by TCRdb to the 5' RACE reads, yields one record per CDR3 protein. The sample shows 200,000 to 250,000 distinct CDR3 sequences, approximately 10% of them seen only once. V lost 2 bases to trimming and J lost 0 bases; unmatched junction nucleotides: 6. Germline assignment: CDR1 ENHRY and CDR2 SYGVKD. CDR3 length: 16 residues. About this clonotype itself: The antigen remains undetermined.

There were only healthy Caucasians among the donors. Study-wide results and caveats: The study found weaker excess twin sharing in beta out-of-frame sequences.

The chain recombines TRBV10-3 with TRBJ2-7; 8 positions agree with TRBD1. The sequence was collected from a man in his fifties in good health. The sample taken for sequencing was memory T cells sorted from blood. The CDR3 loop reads CAISEPDRAYSYEQYF. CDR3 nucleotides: TGTGCCATCAGTGAGCCGGACAGGGCTTACTCCTACGAGCAGTACTTC.